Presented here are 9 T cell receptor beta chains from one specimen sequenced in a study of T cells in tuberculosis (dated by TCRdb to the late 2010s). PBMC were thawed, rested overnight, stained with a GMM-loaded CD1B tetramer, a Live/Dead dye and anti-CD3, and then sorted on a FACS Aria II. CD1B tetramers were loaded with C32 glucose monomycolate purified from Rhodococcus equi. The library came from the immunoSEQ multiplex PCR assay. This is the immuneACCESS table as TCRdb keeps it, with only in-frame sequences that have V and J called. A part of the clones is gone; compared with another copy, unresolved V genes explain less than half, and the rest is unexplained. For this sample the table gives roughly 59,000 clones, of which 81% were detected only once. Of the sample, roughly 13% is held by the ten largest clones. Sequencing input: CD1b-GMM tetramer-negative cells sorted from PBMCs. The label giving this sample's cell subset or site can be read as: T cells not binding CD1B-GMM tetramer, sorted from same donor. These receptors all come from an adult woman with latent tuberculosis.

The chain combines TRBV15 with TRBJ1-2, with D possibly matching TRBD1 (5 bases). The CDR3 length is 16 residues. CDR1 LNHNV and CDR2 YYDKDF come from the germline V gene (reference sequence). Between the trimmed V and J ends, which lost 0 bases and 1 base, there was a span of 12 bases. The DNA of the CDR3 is TGTGCCACCAGCAGAGATTTTGGAAGGGGTAACTATGGCTACACCTTC. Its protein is CATSRDFGRGNYGYTF.

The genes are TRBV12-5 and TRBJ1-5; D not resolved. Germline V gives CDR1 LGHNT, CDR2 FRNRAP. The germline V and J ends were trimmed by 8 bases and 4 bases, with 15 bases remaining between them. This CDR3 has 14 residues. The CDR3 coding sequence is TGTGCTAGTAGCGGGTGGGAGGGAAATCAGCCCCAGCATTTT. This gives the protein CASSGWEGNQPQHF.

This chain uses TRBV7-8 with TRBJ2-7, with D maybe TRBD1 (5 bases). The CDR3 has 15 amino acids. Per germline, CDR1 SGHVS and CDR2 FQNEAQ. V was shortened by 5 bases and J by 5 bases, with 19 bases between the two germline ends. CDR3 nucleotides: TGTGCCAGCAGCAGCCCAAAGGGCGGACACCACGAGCAGTACTTC. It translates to CASSSPKGGHHEQYF.

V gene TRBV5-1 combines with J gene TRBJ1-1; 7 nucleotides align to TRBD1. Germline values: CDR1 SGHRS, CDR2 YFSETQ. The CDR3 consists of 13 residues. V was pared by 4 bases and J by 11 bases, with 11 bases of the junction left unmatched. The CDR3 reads CASSATGALGAFF. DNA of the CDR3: TGCGCCAGCAGCGCAACAGGGGCGCTGGGGGCTTTCTTT.

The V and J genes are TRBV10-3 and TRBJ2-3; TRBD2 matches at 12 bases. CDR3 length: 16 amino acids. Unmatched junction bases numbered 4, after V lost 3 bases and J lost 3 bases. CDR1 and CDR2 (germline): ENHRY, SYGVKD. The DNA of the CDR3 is TGTGCCATCAGTGACGCACTAGCGGGGGGAACAGATACGCAGTATTTT. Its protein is CAISDALAGGTDTQYF.

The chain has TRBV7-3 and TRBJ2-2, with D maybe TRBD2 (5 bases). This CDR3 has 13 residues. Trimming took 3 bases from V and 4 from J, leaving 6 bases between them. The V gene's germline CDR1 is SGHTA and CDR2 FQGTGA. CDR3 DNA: TGTGCCAGCAGCTTTGCGGGCACCGGGGAGCTGTTTTTT. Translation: CASSFAGTGELFF.

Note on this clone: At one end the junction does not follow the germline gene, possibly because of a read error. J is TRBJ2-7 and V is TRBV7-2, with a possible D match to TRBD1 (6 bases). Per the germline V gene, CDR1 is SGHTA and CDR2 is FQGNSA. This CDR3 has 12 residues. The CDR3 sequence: CASSPPGGELNF. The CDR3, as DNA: TGTGCCAGCAGCCCACCTGGGGGCGAATTGAACTTC.

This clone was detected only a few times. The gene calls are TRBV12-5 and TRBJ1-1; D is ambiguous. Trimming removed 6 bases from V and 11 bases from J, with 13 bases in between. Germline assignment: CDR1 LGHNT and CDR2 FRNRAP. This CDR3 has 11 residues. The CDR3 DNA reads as TGTGCTAGTGGCGCACAGAGCCTCGCTTTCTTT. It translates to CASGAQSLAFF.

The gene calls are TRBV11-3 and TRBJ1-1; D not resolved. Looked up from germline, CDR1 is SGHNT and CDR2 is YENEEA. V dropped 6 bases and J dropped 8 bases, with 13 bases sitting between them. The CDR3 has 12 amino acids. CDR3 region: CASSYSSSEAFF. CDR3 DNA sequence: TGTGCCAGCAGTTATAGTAGCAGCGAAGCTTTCTTT.